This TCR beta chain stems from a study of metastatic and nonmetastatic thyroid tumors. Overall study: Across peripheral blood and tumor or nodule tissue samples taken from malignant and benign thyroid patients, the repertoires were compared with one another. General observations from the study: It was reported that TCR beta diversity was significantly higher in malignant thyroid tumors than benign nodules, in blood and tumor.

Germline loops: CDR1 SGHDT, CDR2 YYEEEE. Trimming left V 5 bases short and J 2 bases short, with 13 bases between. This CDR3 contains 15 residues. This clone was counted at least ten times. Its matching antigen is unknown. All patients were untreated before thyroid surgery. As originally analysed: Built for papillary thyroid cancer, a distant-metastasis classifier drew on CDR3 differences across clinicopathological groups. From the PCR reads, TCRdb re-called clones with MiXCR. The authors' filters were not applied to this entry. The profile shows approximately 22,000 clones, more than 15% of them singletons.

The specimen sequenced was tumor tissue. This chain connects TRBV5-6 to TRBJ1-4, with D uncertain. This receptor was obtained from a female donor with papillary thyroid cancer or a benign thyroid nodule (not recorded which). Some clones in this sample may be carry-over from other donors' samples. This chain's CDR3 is CASRQSTVTNEKLFF. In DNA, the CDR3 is TGTGCCAGCAGACAATCGACGGTCACTAATGAAAAACTGTTTTTT.